This is a list of T cell receptor beta chains from one sample in a study of CD8 T cells in ankylosing spondylitis. TCRdb redid the calling of the 5' RACE reads with MiXCR, one entry per CDR3 protein. The profile covers about 450,000 distinct CDR3 sequences, with 25% to 30% appearing a single time and over 0.8% taken by the ten largest. The sample comprised blood, either unsorted or a sorted T cell fraction (not recorded which). The receptor source for this set is a male donor with ankylosing spondylitis. Each CDR3 is given with its conserved first and last residue. D genes are given only for firm matches. The listing skips clone size in some rows; elsewhere it reads once, few, many or a size class.

size | D | J | V | CDR3 | DNA
few | - | TRBJ2-7 | TRBV20-1 | CSARDWASETTYEQYF | TGCAGTGCTAGAGATTGGGCTAGCGAGACCACCTACGAGCAGTACTTC
few | TRBD2 | TRBJ2-1 | TRBV10-3 | CAISESISGGYNEQFF | TGTGCCATCAGTGAGTCGATATCGGGAGGCTACAATGAGCAGTTCTTC
- | TRBD2 | TRBJ2-2 | TRBV3-1 | CASSVPGTSGRWDTGELFF | TGTGCCAGCAGCGTTCCCGGGACTAGCGGGAGATGGGACACCGGGGAGCTGTTTTTT
few | TRBD1 | TRBJ1-5 | TRBV7-2 | CASSLRTGDNQPQHF | TGTGCCAGCAGTCTCCGGACAGGGGACAATCAGCCCCAGCATTTT
- | TRBD2 | TRBJ2-1 | TRBV24-1 | CATSDPGLAGGWGNEQFF | TGTGCCACCAGTGACCCGGGACTAGCGGGAGGATGGGGCAATGAGCAGTTCTTC
few | TRBD1 | TRBJ2-1 | TRBV18 | CASSPTGVGYNEQFF | TGTGCCAGCTCACCGACAGGGGTAGGCTACAATGAGCAGTTCTTC
- | - | TRBJ2-7 | TRBV5-1 | CASSIPESYEQYF | TGCGCCAGCAGCATCCCGGAATCGTACGAGCAGTACTTC
few | - | TRBJ2-3 | TRBV5-1 | CASSRASKRTDTQYF | TGCGCCAGCAGCCGGGCTAGCAAGAGGACGGATACGCAGTATTTT
few | - | TRBJ2-4 | TRBV6-1 | CASSGSLENIQYF | TGTGCCAGCAGTGGGAGCTTGGAGAACATTCAGTACTTC
- | TRBD2 | TRBJ2-1 | TRBV29-1 | CSVDRGLAGGWFF | TGCAGCGTTGACAGGGGACTAGCGGGAGGTTGGTTCTTC
many | - | TRBJ2-3 | TRBV7-7 | CASSPGVADTQYF | TGCGCCAGCAGCCCCGGGGTAGCAGATACGCAGTATTTT
few | - | TRBJ1-2 | TRBV12-3/TRBV12-4 | CASSLDRRDYGYTF | TGTGCCAGCAGTTTGGACAGAAGAGACTATGGCTACACCTTC
- | TRBD1 | TRBJ1-2 | TRBV7-2 | CASSSRTGANYGYTF | TGTGCCAGCAGCTCCCGGACAGGCGCTAACTATGGCTACACCTTC
many | - | TRBJ1-2 | TRBV5-1 | CASSFGLDGYGYTF | TGCGCCAGCAGCTTCGGTCTAGACGGCTATGGCTACACCTTC
few | - | TRBJ1-1 | TRBV25-1 | CASSEGWGLNTEAFF | TGTGCCAGCAGTGAAGGTTGGGGCCTGAACACTGAAGCTTTCTTT
- | TRBD1 | TRBJ2-7 | TRBV27 | CASSLVGQKPYEQYF | TGTGCCAGCAGTTTGGTGGGACAGAAACCCTACGAGCAGTACTTC
- | - | TRBJ1-3 | TRBV29-1 | CSVAGGSSGNTIYF | TGCAGCGTCGCGGGGGGGTCGTCTGGAAACACCATATATTTT
- | - | TRBJ1-1 | TRBV15 | CATSRDRPARFEAFF | TGTGCCACCAGCAGAGATCGGCCAGCTAGATTTGAAGCTTTCTTT
- | - | TRBJ2-7 | TRBV7-2 | CASSLRVEGFEQYF | TGTGCCAGCAGCTTAAGGGTTGAAGGGTTCGAGCAGTACTTC
- | TRBD2 | TRBJ2-2 | TRBV5-5 | CASSYLAETGELFF | TGTGCCAGCAGCTACCTAGCGGAAACCGGGGAGCTGTTTTTT
few | - | TRBJ1-5 | TRBV20-1 | CSARDGTNNQPQHF | TGCAGTGCTAGAGACGGGACTAATAATCAGCCCCAGCATTTT
few | - | TRBJ1-5 | TRBV6-1 | CASRQPYSNQPQHF | TGTGCCAGCCGACAGCCGTATAGCAATCAGCCCCAGCATTTT